This T cell receptor beta chain was recovered during a study of identical twins. There are many counts of this clonotype. Its antigen is undetermined. Overall study findings and caveats: Models, which agreed with sharing between unrelated individuals, nonetheless underestimated the out-of-frame TCR alpha sharing seen in monozygotic twins. Some out-of-frame alpha sequences were shared by twins, and these showed excess low generation probability.

Trimming cost V 6 bases and J 4 bases, with 17 bases left between them. This CDR3 spans 14 amino acids. Germline V gene data show CDR1 as SQVTM and CDR2 as ANQGSEA. A universal primer site was incorporated via template switching, and the cDNA contained unique molecular identifiers. TCRdb reprocessed the 5' RACE reads with MiXCR, giving one entry per CDR3 protein. Of some 1,700,000 distinct CDR3 sequences in the sample, about 32% are singletons; the top ten hold over 0.25%. The source material was cord blood. This sequence was found in a newborn girl in good health. The chain joins TRBV29-1 to TRBJ2-3; D is tentatively TRBD1 or TRBD2 (5 bases each). The CDR3 sequence is CSVLTRGDADTQYF. The CDR3 DNA follows: TGCAGCGTCCTTACTAGAGGGGATGCAGATACGCAGTATTTT.